The text below deals with one T cell receptor beta chain. The antigen remains undetermined. These data come from a study of T cell responses to AZD1222 COVID-19 vaccine. Regarding the study as a whole: Clonal diversity may have been underestimated in mostly white British donors. Seropositive status at baseline applied to only 5 to 7 AZD1222 recipients.

The J segment lost 4 bases and the V segment lost 0 bases, leaving 8 bases of the junction unmatched. This CDR3 spans 17 amino acids. Using immunoSEQ multiplex PCR, the repertoire was profiled, and TCRdb retains in-frame clones only, with some absent. The profile shows some 120,000 clones, 84% of them singletons. This TCR was recovered from an adult who received the AZD1222 COVID-19 vaccine. The V gene is TRBV5-3, the J gene TRBJ2-1; 9 nucleotides line up with TRBD2. TRBV5-3 qualifies as an ORF whose function is uncertain. The source material was peripheral blood, sampled 28 days after the second AZD1222 dose. This CDR3 is CARSLGLSREGYNEQFF. CDR3 sequence (DNA): TGTGCCAGAAGCTTGGGATTGTCGCGGGAGGGATACAATGAGCAGTTCTTC.